The clone carrying this T cell receptor beta chain was detected a few times. Its antigen is currently unknown. This sample is part of a study of CD8 T cells in ankylosing spondylitis. Study results and limitations: Clones tied to disease were said to be significantly enriched in matched ankylosing spondylitis synovial fluid. Disease-linked clones were found to be CD8+ and relatively rare in peripheral blood. Made up of under ten highly homologous variants, a TCR beta motif appeared characteristic of ankylosing spondylitis blood.

Scientists made TCR beta libraries using quantitative 5'-RACE with molecular barcodes. One entry per CDR3 protein, called by TCRdb with MiXCR from the 5' RACE reads. The sample includes a few hundred thousand distinct CDR3 sequences, about a sixth seen only once; the top ten take over 25%. Germline CDR1 SEHNR, CDR2 FQNEAQ (reference sequence). The CDR3 totals 15 residues. Trimming stripped 2 bases from V and 2 bases from J, with 11 bases between. The chain couples TRBV7-9 to TRBJ2-3; no reliable D call. Material: blood, either unsorted or a sorted T cell fraction (not recorded which). This TCR came from a male donor with ankylosing spondylitis or in good health (not recorded which). The CDR3 DNA follows: TGTGCCAGCAGCTTAAGGATCGGGTTCACAGATACGCAGTATTTT. Its protein product is CASSLRIGFTDTQYF.